A selection of T cell receptor beta chains follows, all from one sample in a study of blood T cell repertoires in COVID-19. Sequencing used immunoSEQ multiplex PCR; TCRdb keeps in-frame clones, though not all of them. The data hold almost 250,000 clones, with 85% to 90% observed a single time. Source material: PBMCs or T cells enriched from blood (not recorded which). Receptors were obtained from a woman in her twenties or thirties who had recovered from COVID-19. The CDR3 runs from the conserved cysteine through the conserved F or W. Fields, in order: D gene, J gene, CDR3 length, V gene, clone size, CDR3 protein, CDR3 DNA. D genes are given only for firm matches. Size values are once, few and many counts, or a class for expanded clones, and some rows have none.

d_call: TRBD1
j_call: TRBJ2-7
cdr3_length: 14
v_call: TRBV28
clone_size: -
cdr3_aa: CASSLGDRGDFQYF
cdr3_nt: TGTGCCAGCAGTTTAGGGGACAGGGGTGATTTTCAGTACTTC

d_call: TRBD2
j_call: TRBJ2-3
cdr3_length: 18
v_call: TRBV4-1
clone_size: once
cdr3_aa: CASSPIGTSGRATDTQYF
cdr3_nt: TGCGCCAGCAGCCCGATAGGGACTAGCGGGAGGGCCACAGATACGCAGTATTTT

d_call: TRBD2
j_call: TRBJ2-5
cdr3_length: 16
v_call: TRBV19
clone_size: -
cdr3_aa: CASSIPGLAGQETQYF
cdr3_nt: TGTGCCAGTAGTATTCCGGGACTAGCGGGACAGGAGACCCAGTACTTC

d_call: TRBD1
j_call: TRBJ1-4
cdr3_length: 14
v_call: TRBV28
clone_size: -
cdr3_aa: CASSKQGIKEKLFF
cdr3_nt: TGTGCCAGCAGTAAACAGGGGATTAAAGAAAAACTGTTTTTT

d_call: -
j_call: TRBJ2-7
cdr3_length: 17
v_call: TRBV7-2
clone_size: -
cdr3_aa: CASSPPRQGLAPPQQYF
cdr3_nt: TGTGCCAGCAGCCCGCCTAGACAGGGTCTAGCGCCACCTCAGCAGTACTTC

d_call: -
j_call: TRBJ2-1
cdr3_length: 15
v_call: TRBV6-5
clone_size: -
cdr3_aa: CASSISASSYNEQFF
cdr3_nt: TGTGCCAGCAGTATTAGCGCGAGCTCCTACAATGAGCAGTTCTTC

d_call: -
j_call: TRBJ1-1
cdr3_length: 15
v_call: TRBV28
clone_size: -
cdr3_aa: CASNPGGREDTEAFF
cdr3_nt: TGTGCCAGCAATCCGGGAGGCAGGGAGGACACTGAAGCTTTCTTT

d_call: -
j_call: TRBJ1-1
cdr3_length: 14
v_call: TRBV28
clone_size: -
cdr3_aa: CASNSPRRVSYALF
cdr3_nt: TGTGCCAGCAATTCACCCCGACGGGTCTCATATGCTCTCTTT

d_call: TRBD1
j_call: TRBJ2-2
cdr3_length: 17
v_call: TRBV14
clone_size: -
cdr3_aa: CASSRERTGDLGGELFF
cdr3_nt: TGTGCCAGCAGCCGGGAAAGGACAGGCGACCTAGGCGGGGAGCTGTTTTTT

d_call: TRBD1
j_call: TRBJ1-1
cdr3_length: 13
v_call: TRBV7-2
clone_size: -
cdr3_aa: CASSSGGWTEAFF
cdr3_nt: TGTGCCAGCAGCTCAGGGGGCTGGACTGAAGCTTTCTTT

d_call: TRBD1
j_call: TRBJ2-2
cdr3_length: 16
v_call: TRBV10-3
clone_size: -
cdr3_aa: CAISEWGGQGAGELFF
cdr3_nt: TGTGCCATCAGTGAGTGGGGGGGACAGGGCGCCGGGGAGCTGTTTTTT

d_call: -
j_call: TRBJ1-1
cdr3_length: 15
v_call: TRBV6-5
clone_size: -
cdr3_aa: CASNSHTRHRGEAFF
cdr3_nt: TGTGCCAGCAATTCCCACACACGCCACCGGGGTGAAGCTTTCTTT

d_call: TRBD2
j_call: TRBJ2-7
cdr3_length: 13
v_call: TRBV5-4
clone_size: -
cdr3_aa: CASSLELAAEQYF
cdr3_nt: TGTGCCAGCAGCTTGGAACTAGCGGCCGAGCAGTACTTC

d_call: -
j_call: TRBJ1-2
cdr3_length: 15
v_call: TRBV7-8
clone_size: -
cdr3_aa: CASSLRTAFGYGYTF
cdr3_nt: TGTGCCAGCAGCTTAAGGACAGCCTTCGGCTATGGCTACACCTTC

d_call: -
j_call: TRBJ2-1
cdr3_length: 15
v_call: TRBV7-7
clone_size: -
cdr3_aa: CASSPLAGSYNEQFF
cdr3_nt: TGTGCTAGCAGTCCCCTCGCGGGGAGTTACAATGAGCAGTTCTTC

d_call: TRBD2
j_call: TRBJ2-7
cdr3_length: 13
v_call: TRBV18
clone_size: -
cdr3_aa: CASSRSGRDEQYF
cdr3_nt: TGTGCCAGCTCCCGTAGCGGGAGGGACGAGCAGTACTTC